This is a list of T cell receptor beta chains from one sample in a study of blood T cell repertoires in COVID-19. Some clones are missing from TCRdb's copy, which holds only in-frame ones; the method was immunoSEQ multiplex PCR. The data show more than 250,000 clones, around 85% seen once. Sequencing was carried out using peripheral blood. These receptors were taken from a woman aged 30 to 39 who had recovered from COVID-19. CDR3s include the opening cysteine and the closing phenylalanine or tryptophan. Fields, in order: CDR3 DNA, CDR3 protein, V gene, D gene, clone size, J gene. D genes are given only for firm matches. A row's size may be missing; if present it is once, few, many or a size class.

DNA: TGTGCCAGCAGCTGGATTTATGACGGGGGGAATGAGCAGTTCTTC; CDR3: CASSWIYDGGNEQFF; V: TRBV5-6; D: TRBD2; size: .; J: TRBJ2-1
DNA: TGTGCCAGCTCTCCGGGAGATAACTACAATGAGCAGTTCTTC; CDR3: CASSPGDNYNEQFF; V: TRBV6-5; D: .; size: .; J: TRBJ2-1
DNA: TGTGCCAGCAGTGATCAGGGGAAAGTCACAGATACGCAGTATTTT; CDR3: CASSDQGKVTDTQYF; V: TRBV6-4; D: .; size: .; J: TRBJ2-3
DNA: TGTGCCAGCAGCAGGACAGGGTTCAATGAAAAACTGTTTTTT; CDR3: CASSRTGFNEKLFF; V: TRBV2; D: TRBD1; size: once; J: TRBJ1-4
DNA: TGTGCCAGCAGCTTATCAGGGGGCGTCTACAATGAGCAGTTCTTC; CDR3: CASSLSGGVYNEQFF; V: TRBV7-9; D: TRBD1; size: .; J: TRBJ2-1
DNA: TGTGCCAGCAGTAAAGCAGACAGTCTCAATTCACCCCTCCACTTT; CDR3: CASSKADSLNSPLHF; V: TRBV27; D: .; size: few; J: TRBJ1-6
DNA: TGTGCCAGCAGTGAAAATCTGGCGGGGTCGGGTACGCAGTATTTT; CDR3: CASSENLAGSGTQYF; V: TRBV6-1; D: .; size: .; J: TRBJ2-3
DNA: TGTGCCAGCAGCCATGCCGGGACAGGGGGCTTCACTGAAGCTTTCTTT; CDR3: CASSHAGTGGFTEAFF; V: TRBV27; D: TRBD1; size: .; J: TRBJ1-1
DNA: TGTGCCAGCAGTGCCCCGGGACTAGGGTCCCACGAGCAGTACTTC; CDR3: CASSAPGLGSHEQYF; V: TRBV2; D: TRBD2; size: .; J: TRBJ2-7
DNA: TGTGCCAGCCGCGTTGGGACAGCATACCAAGAGACCCAGTACTTC; CDR3: CASRVGTAYQETQYF; V: TRBV5-8; D: TRBD1; size: .; J: TRBJ2-5